These T cell receptor beta chains were read from a single sample in a study of OX40 agonist ivuxolimab in advanced cancers. Sequenced by immunoSEQ multiplex PCR; TCRdb stores in-frame clones only, minus some. The sample has 91,000 or so clones; 70% to 90% are singletons. Sequenced material: CD4+ or CD8+ T cells sorted from blood, taken in a trial of the OX40 agonist ivuxolimab. Every receptor here comes from an adult with an advanced solid tumor such as melanoma, head and neck, liver or kidney cancer. Both conserved end residues are part of each CDR3. Fields, in order: J gene, D gene, clone size, V gene, CDR3 DNA, CDR3 protein. The D gene is left open where the match is weak. Size is omitted from some rows. Given values are once, few, many or a class for expanded clones.

TRBJ1-3,-,once,TRBV18,TGTGCCAGCTCACCGGGGGCCGACTCTGGAAACACCATATATTTT,CASSPGADSGNTIYF
TRBJ1-5,TRBD1,-,TRBV6-1,TGTGCCAGCAGTCGACAGGGAGGCCAGCCCCAGCATTTT,CASSRQGGQPQHF
TRBJ1-2,-,-,TRBV6-1,TGTGCCAGCAGTGAGCACCTCATGACCCCACGGGGCTACACCTTC,CASSEHLMTPRGYTF
TRBJ1-4,-,-,TRBV7-8,TGTGCCAGCAGCACCTACAGGGTGGGCGCGGGAGAAAAACTGTTTTTT,CASSTYRVGAGEKLFF
TRBJ2-3,-,-,TRBV7-6,TGTGCCAGCAGCTTAAGGTACTCCCGAGGGAGCCCCGCAGATACGCAGTATTTT,CASSLRYSRGSPADTQYF
TRBJ2-5,TRBD1,-,TRBV29-1,TGCAGCGTTCTGCAGGGGGCTGGGGAGACCCAGTACTTC,CSVLQGAGETQYF
TRBJ2-3,-,-,TRBV5-1,TGCGCCAGCAGCTTAATTGCGGGAGATACGCAGTATTTT,CASSLIAGDTQYF
TRBJ1-4,-,-,TRBV28,TGTGCCAGCAGTAGTGGGGCAGCACGCAATGAAAAACTGTTTTTT,CASSSGAARNEKLFF
TRBJ2-4,-,-,TRBV29-1,TGCAGCGTTGAATATCCCGGGGACATTCAGTACTTC,CSVEYPGDIQYF
TRBJ2-1,-,-,TRBV25-1,TGTGCCAGCAGTGTCCCAACGGGCAATGAGCAGTTCTTC,CASSVPTGNEQFF
TRBJ1-2,-,-,TRBV6-6,TGTGCCAGCAGTTTTCACAGGACTGGCTACACCTTC,CASSFHRTGYTF
TRBJ2-3,TRBD1,-,TRBV19,TGTGCCAGTAGTATAGAGACAGGGTCTGGCACAGATACGCAGTATTTT,CASSIETGSGTDTQYF
TRBJ2-1,-,-,TRBV6-1,TGTGCCAGCAGTGACGTTGGCGTCCCGAGCTCCTACAATGAGCAGTTCTTC,CASSDVGVPSSYNEQFF
TRBJ2-5,-,-,TRBV5-1,TGCGCCAGCAGCTTGGTAGGGGGGAGAGGAGGAGAGACCCAGTACTTC,CASSLVGGRGGETQYF
TRBJ1-6,-,-,TRBV2,TGTGCCAGGGGCGTGTCTCCGGTAGCCCTCCACTTT,CARGVSPVALHF
TRBJ1-2,-,once,TRBV18,TGTGCCAGCTCACCACTTCCTACAGCGAACTTC,CASSPLPTANF
TRBJ2-1,TRBD1,-,TRBV5-1,TGCGCCAGCACACCGGGACAGGGGTACAATGAGCAGTTCTTC,CASTPGQGYNEQFF
TRBJ1-2,TRBD1,-,TRBV5-5,TGTGCCAGCACCACATTCACAGGGGACTATGGCTACACCTTC,CASTTFTGDYGYTF
TRBJ2-7,-,few,TRBV5-4,TGTGCCAGCAGCTACGGGGGACGATCCTACGAGCAGTACTTC,CASSYGGRSYEQYF
TRBJ1-3,-,few,TRBV6-1,TGTGCCAGCAGGAAGACAGGCTCTGGAAACACCATATATTTT,CASRKTGSGNTIYF
TRBJ2-3,TRBD2,-,TRBV6-5,TGTGCCAGCCGCCGGGAGGGCGGCACAGATACGCAGTATTTT,CASRREGGTDTQYF
TRBJ2-7,-,-,TRBV6-5,TGTGCCAGCAGTTACTCGGGGTTGGAAGGGTACGAGCAGTACTTC,CASSYSGLEGYEQYF
TRBJ1-2,-,few,TRBV5-1,TGCGCCAGCGCCAATAGGGGAAGCTACACCTTC,CASANRGSYTF
TRBJ1-1,-,few,TRBV30,TGTGCCTGGAGTCCAAGGATGGAAGCTTTCTTT,CAWSPRMEAFF
TRBJ1-4,TRBD1,-,TRBV7-9,TGTGCCAGCCGCGGACAGGAGATTGAAAAACTGTTTTTT,CASRGQEIEKLFF
TRBJ1-2,-,few,TRBV7-9,TGTGCCAGCAGCTTAAGTCGAGAGGTCTATGGCTACACCTTC,CASSLSREVYGYTF
TRBJ1-2,TRBD1,-,TRBV7-3,TGTGCCAGCAGCTTAAATGGACAGGGGACCTATGGCTACACCTTC,CASSLNGQGTYGYTF
TRBJ1-1,TRBD1,-,TRBV6-1,TGTGCCAGCAGCCCGAGACAGGGAATGAACACTGAAGCTTTCTTT,CASSPRQGMNTEAFF
TRBJ1-2,-,-,TRBV7-8,TGTGCCAGCAGCCTAAATGGACAGAGCTATGGCTACACCTTC,CASSLNGQSYGYTF
TRBJ1-1,TRBD1,-,TRBV27,TGTGCCAGCAGTTTACAGGGGGATGCAGCTGAAGCTTTCTTT,CASSLQGDAAEAFF
TRBJ2-7,-,-,TRBV6-6,TGTGCCAGCAGTTACTCTACAGGGTTGCACGAGCAGTACTTC,CASSYSTGLHEQYF
TRBJ2-7,-,once,TRBV2,TGTGCCAGCAACCAAGGGGCAGGGCTCGAGCAGTACTTC,CASNQGAGLEQYF
TRBJ2-2,-,few,TRBV28,TGTGCCAGCAGTTCAAACACCGGGGAGCTGTTTTTT,CASSSNTGELFF
TRBJ2-7,TRBD2,-,TRBV10-3,TGTGCCATCAGCTCCGGACTAGCGGGAGTTTCCGAGCAGTACTTC,CAISSGLAGVSEQYF
TRBJ2-5,TRBD2,-,TRBV5-1,TGCGCCAGCAGCTTGCTAGCGGGAGGGCCTGGGGAGACCCAGTACTTC,CASSLLAGGPGETQYF
TRBJ1-3,-,-,TRBV19,TGTGCCAGTAGTATAGATCTTGCAGGACCGTACTCTGGAAACACCATATATTTT,CASSIDLAGPYSGNTIYF
TRBJ2-1,-,-,TRBV11-3,TGTGCCAGCAGCTTAGTGGGCCTAACCCGGAATGAGCAGTTCTTC,CASSLVGLTRNEQFF
TRBJ2-3,-,-,TRBV29-1,TGCAGCGTTGTCGGGAGTAGGCCCACAGATACGCAGTATTTT,CSVVGSRPTDTQYF
TRBJ2-5,-,-,TRBV5-1,TGCGCCAGCAGCCCGTTTACGGGGGAGAGTGAGACCCAGTACTTC,CASSPFTGESETQYF
TRBJ1-6,-,-,TRBV7-6,TGTGCCAGCAGCGCGGTTGGGGGCTCACCCCTCCACTTT,CASSAVGGSPLHF
TRBJ2-3,-,-,TRBV5-1,TGCGCCAGCAGCATTAGCGGATTAGAGCGCACAGATACGCAGTATTTT,CASSISGLERTDTQYF